Listed here is a single TCR beta chain. The method was immunoSEQ multiplex PCR; TCRdb's version includes in-frame clones alone and lacks a portion of them. The profile shows about 44,000 clones, 90% to 97% of them singletons. Germline-derived CDR1 and CDR2 are MNHEY and SVGAGI. Trimming cost V 7 bases and J 1 base, with 9 bases left between them. There are 13 residues in the CDR3. The sample comes from a study of T cell changes during pregnancy in multiple sclerosis. The clonotype comes from a female donor with multiple sclerosis, enrolled in a pregnancy study. The V gene is TRBV6-5, the J gene TRBJ2-3, with D maybe TRBD2 (5 bases). Sequencing was performed on peripheral blood, taken in the second trimester of pregnancy. The CDR3 sequence: CASIAGGTDTQYF. CDR3 nucleotides: TGTGCCAGCATCGCGGGTGGCACAGATACGCAGTATTTT.